A single sample is the source of the 23 T cell receptor beta chains below, sequenced in a study of cytomegalovirus exposure and HLA in healthy donors. Using immunoSEQ multiplex PCR, the repertoire was profiled, and TCRdb retains in-frame clones only, with some absent. Of approximately 220,000 clones in the sample, around nine tenths were seen once. The sample taken for sequencing was PBMCs. The receptors here all came from a man aged 18-30 years in good health and CMV-seronegative.

This chain uses TRBV6-1 with TRBJ1-2; 10 bases match TRBD1. This CDR3 has 14 amino acids. The J segment lost 0 bases and the V segment lost 6 bases, leaving 1 base of the junction unmatched. The germline V gene encodes CDR1 MNHNS and CDR2 SASEGT. As DNA, the CDR3 is TGTGCCAGCAGAGACAGGGGGCCTAACTATGGCTACACCTTC. Protein sequence: CASRDRGPNYGYTF.

On this clone: At one of its ends the junction is not consistent with the germline gene, which may arise from a read error. The chain uses TRBV6-1 and TRBJ1-2, with a tentative D call TRBD1 (6 bases). This CDR3 is 11 amino acids long. CDR1 is MNHNS and CDR2 is SASEGT in the germline V gene. The CDR3 nucleotides read TGTGCCAGCAGCGACCCCCGACAGGTCCTCTTC. Residues: CASSDPRQVLF.

The chain combines TRBV6-1 with TRBJ2-1, with a weak D call TRBD1 (5 bases). Germline loops: CDR1 MNHNS, CDR2 SASEGT. Trimming removed 6 bases at V and 6 bases at J, with 12 bases between. The length of the CDR3 is 13 residues. The CDR3 region has the DNA TGTGCCAGCAGACAACAGGATCCCAATGAGCAGTTCTTC. Translation: CASRQQDPNEQFF.

The table lists this clone with a count of one. This chain uses TRBV4-1 with TRBJ1-2; TRBD1 matches 7 bases. V dropped 4 bases and J dropped 7; count of bases not matched to a gene: 18. The CDR3 has 17 amino acids. Germline lookup yields CDR1 MGHRA and CDR2 YSYEKL. For the CDR3, the DNA is TGCGCCAGCAGCCTTACGACCCTAGGGGGCGCGCCTGGTGGCTACACCTTC. It encodes CASSLTTLGGAPGGYTF.

This clone showed up many times. The J gene is TRBJ2-7, the V gene TRBV7-8; D gene unclear. Germline lookup yields CDR1 SGHVS and CDR2 FQNEAQ. The CDR3 has 15 amino acids. V lost 4 bases and J lost 7, with 20 bases in between. CDR3 bases: TGTGCCAGCAGCTCCGAGCCTCATGTACTCTCGGAGCAGTACTTC. It yields the protein CASSSEPHVLSEQYF.

This clone was seen a handful of times. This sequence joins TRBV30 and TRBJ2-1; 8 bases are shared with TRBD2. This CDR3 comprises 13 residues. CDR1 and CDR2 (germline): GTSNPN, SVGIG (reference sequence). The junction had 3 bases not matched to a gene; V was cut back by 2 bases and J by 6 bases. CDR3 residues: CAWSLGTSNEQFF. CDR3 bases: TGTGCCTGGAGTCTCGGGACTAGCAATGAGCAGTTCTTC. The variable domain in full, completed from reference TRBV30 and TRBJ2-1, reads SQTIHQWPATLVQPVGSPLSLECTVEGTSNPNLYWYRQAAGRGLQLLFYSVGIGQISSEVPQNLSASRPQDRQFILSSKKLLLSDSGFYLCAWSLGTSNEQFFGPGTRLTVL.

The V call is TRBV7-2, the J call TRBJ1-2; TRBD1 might be the D (5 bases). This CDR3 comprises 13 residues. CDR1 is SGHTA and CDR2 is FQGNSA in the germline V gene. The V end lost 6 bases, the J end lost 4 bases, and 12 bases lay between the germline ends. CDR3 in DNA: TGTGCCAGCAGATCGAACCAGGGCTATGGCTACACCTTC. It yields the protein CASRSNQGYGYTF.

The gene calls are TRBV5-6 and TRBJ2-4; 9 bases map to TRBD1. This CDR3 spans 16 amino acids. Trimming at V came to 0 bases and at J to 6 bases, leaving 7 bases not matched to a gene. Germline CDR1 and CDR2: SGHDT and YYEEEE. For the CDR3, the DNA is TGTGCCAGCAGCTTGGACCCAACAGGGGGCAGAAACATTCAGTACTTC. Translating it yields CASSLDPTGGRNIQYF.

The chain is built from TRBV2 and TRBJ1-4; D possibly corresponds to TRBD1 (5 bases). Germline CDR1 is SNHLY and CDR2 is FYNNEI. CDR3 size: 13 residues. Trimming took 4 bases from V and 7 from J, leaving 10 bases between them. This chain's CDR3 is CASSVNQGEKLFF. CDR3 nucleotide sequence: TGTGCCAGCAGTGTGAACCAGGGTGAAAAACTGTTTTTT. Looking up the rest from reference TRBV2 and TRBJ1-4 gives the full variable domain: EPEVTQTPSHQVTQMGQEVILRCVPISNHLYFYWYRQILGQKVEFLVSFYNNEISEKSEIFDDQFSVERPDGSNFTLKIRSTKLEDSAMYFCASSVNQGEKLFFGSGTQLSVL.

This chain joins TRBV2 and TRBJ2-3; 8 bases map to TRBD2. V shed 9 bases, J shed 4 bases, and the junction held 18 bases outside the gene matches. Germline V lookup: CDR1 SNHLY, CDR2 FYNNEI. The CDR3 runs to 17 residues. The CDR3 region is CARGTPGLVPSPDTQYF. DNA for the CDR3: TGTGCCAGAGGGACTCCGGGACTAGTTCCCTCCCCAGATACGCAGTATTTT.

V and J are TRBV7-8 and TRBJ2-7; a weak D match, TRBD2 (6 bases). The CDR3 spans 16 residues. Deletions cut 1 base from V and 6 bases from J, with 19 bases between. The germline gives CDR1 SGHVS, CDR2 FQNEAQ. CDR3 nucleotide sequence: TGTGCCAGCAGCTTAGGGCTAGGAGGGAGTGAGTTCGAGCAGTACTTC. This translates into CASSLGLGGSEFEQYF. The full variable domain, rest sourced from reference TRBV7-8 and TRBJ2-7, is GAGVSQSPRYKVAKRGQDVALRCDPISGHVSLFWYQQALGQGPEFLTYFQNEAQLDKSGLPSDRFFAERPEGSVSTLKIQRTQQEDSAVYLCASSLGLGGSEFEQYFGPGTRLTVT.

The chain has TRBV27 and TRBJ1-2; D remains ambiguous. Trimming shortened V by 0 bases and J by 2 bases, and 4 bases separated the two germline ends. The CDR3 totals 13 residues. Per germline, CDR1 MNHEY and CDR2 SMNVEV (reference sequence). The CDR3, as DNA: TGTGCCAGCAGTTTATCACTAAACTATGGCTACACCTTC. Translated: CASSLSLNYGYTF.

This chain connects TRBV11-3 to TRBJ2-3, with 9 bases matching TRBD1. Germline lookup yields CDR1 SGHNT and CDR2 YENEEA. V dropped 4 bases and J dropped 4; count of bases not matched to a gene: 9. The CDR3 loop spans 16 amino acids. CDR3 region: CASSSAGTGKADTQYF. The CDR3 bases are TGTGCCAGCAGCTCGGCCGGGACAGGGAAAGCAGATACGCAGTATTTT.

DNA of the CDR3: TGTGCCAGCAGCCGCGGACAGGGAGAGGACACAGATACGCAGTATTTT. Encoded protein: CASSRGQGEDTDTQYF. The chain is built from TRBV4-2 and TRBJ2-3, with 8 nucleotides matching TRBD1. V lost 4 bases to trimming and J lost 2 bases; unmatched junction nucleotides: 8. Germline V CDR1 and CDR2: LGHNA, YNFKEQ. The CDR3 loop spans 16 amino acids.

The count of this clone is one. The chain is built from TRBV18 and TRBJ2-7; 7 bases map to TRBD1. The germline V gene has CDR1 KGHSH and CDR2 LQKENI. The CDR3 runs 15 residues. The J segment lost 1 base and the V segment lost 3 bases, leaving 6 bases of the junction unmatched. CDR3 region: CASSPQGQLSYEQYF. As DNA, the CDR3 is TGTGCCAGCTCACCCCAGGGACAGTTATCCTACGAGCAGTACTTC.

The sample holds a few counts of this clone. V is TRBV19 and J is TRBJ2-7; TRBD2 aligns across 8 bases. The CDR3 extends over 13 amino acids. Per germline, CDR1 LNHDA and CDR2 SQIVND (reference sequence). The V gene end was trimmed by 6 bases and the J gene end by 4 bases; junction bases not matched to a gene: 5. For the CDR3, the DNA is TGTGCCAGTAGACTAGCGGATCAATACGAGCAGTACTTC. It is translated as CASRLADQYEQYF. The full variable domain, its missing parts supplied by reference TRBV19 and TRBJ2-7, is DGGITQSPKYLFRKEGQNVTLSCEQNLNHDAMYWYRQDPGQGLRLIYYSQIVNDFQKGDIAEGYSVSREKKESFPLTVTSAQKNPTAFYLCASRLADQYEQYFGPGTRLTVT.

V gene TRBV5-1 combines with J gene TRBJ2-5; D perhaps matches TRBD2 (5 bases). Trimming pared 6 bases from V and 5 bases from J, leaving 14 bases between. Germline CDR1 is SGHRS and CDR2 is YFSETQ. The CDR3 is made up of 13 amino acids. CDR3 loop: CASTWAGGETQYF. The CDR3 coding sequence is TGCGCCAGCACTTGGGCGGGTGGGGAGACCCAGTACTTC.

V is TRBV7-2 and J is TRBJ2-7, with 8 bases aligning to TRBD2. V was clipped by 4 bases and J by 8 bases; unmatched bases: 13. Germline V gene data show CDR1 as SGHTA and CDR2 as FQGNSA. The CDR3 has 15 residues. DNA for the CDR3: TGTGCCAGCAGCTCCTCCGGGACTAGATCGGGCAAGCAGTACTTC. Translated: CASSSSGTRSGKQYF.

The chain uses TRBV2 and TRBJ1-5, with 11 bases fitting TRBD1. Germline V gives CDR1 SNHLY, CDR2 FYNNEI. J was trimmed by 5 bases and V by 8 bases; bases with no gene match: 8. CDR3 length equals 15 residues. CDR3 sequence (DNA): TGTGCCAGCGGGAGGACAGGGGGCGAAGATCAGCCCCAGCATTTT. It encodes CASGRTGGEDQPQHF. The full variable domain, its missing parts supplied by reference TRBV2 and TRBJ1-5, is EPEVTQTPSHQVTQMGQEVILRCVPISNHLYFYWYRQILGQKVEFLVSFYNNEISEKSEIFDDQFSVERPDGSNFTLKIRSTKLEDSAMYFCASGRTGGEDQPQHFGDGTRLSIL.

This chain joins TRBV5-1 and TRBJ1-5; TRBD1 might be the D (6 bases). The CDR3 is 15 amino acids. The V gene lost 4 bases and the J gene lost 0 bases, with 11 bases spanning the gap. CDR1 is SGHRS and CDR2 is YFSETQ in the germline V gene. The CDR3 sequence: CASSIGQSSNQPQHF. For the CDR3, the DNA is TGCGCCAGCAGCATAGGACAGTCTAGCAATCAGCCCCAGCATTTT.

A single count supports this clone. The chain carries TRBV27 and TRBJ2-3; D gene uncertain. CDR3 length: 14 residues. The ends were cut back, 3 bases at V and 5 bases at J, with 12 bases in the middle. CDR1 and CDR2 from the germline V gene are MNHEY and SMNVEV (reference sequence). This CDR3 is CASSFIASRDTQYF. DNA of the CDR3: TGTGCCAGCAGTTTCATAGCATCACGAGATACGCAGTATTTT.

This sequence joins TRBV4-3 and TRBJ2-3; the D gene is possibly TRBD1 (6 bases). Per germline, CDR1 LGHNA and CDR2 YSLEER. V lost 4 bases, J lost 2 bases, and 10 bases lay in between. CDR3 length: 14 residues. CDR3 in amino acids: CASSRDRLTDTQYF. DNA for the CDR3: TGCGCCAGCAGCCGAGACAGGCTCACAGATACGCAGTATTTT.

The gene calls are TRBV5-1 and TRBJ2-7; 11 bases match TRBD1. This CDR3 has 15 amino acids. Germline trimming cut 7 bases from V and 7 bases from J; bases unmatched to any gene: 13. Germline values: CDR1 SGHRS, CDR2 YFSETQ. The CDR3 DNA sequence: TGCGCCAGCGGAAAGTCCGGACAGGGGGCGGGTGAGCAGTACTTC. Protein product: CASGKSGQGAGEQYF.